This T cell receptor beta chain was recorded in a study of blood T cell repertoires in COVID-19. As for the study in general: Spain, Italy and the United States supplied samples that represented acute and convalescent COVID-19. T cells, B-cell-depleted T cells, or PBMCs provided the cDNA or gDNA that served as material.

Seattle's cohort entered during active infection and was followed longitudinally. J lost 5 bases, V lost 10 bases, and 8 bases had no gene match. The CDR3 length is 14 residues. Germline V gene lookup returns CDR1 MDHEN and CDR2 SYDVKM. In the original analysis: Reference gene primer amplification gave estimated nucleated cell counts. Assay: immunoSEQ multiplex PCR; the TCRdb copy retains only in-frame clones and omits some. That table supplies the V and J calls and clone size; D and trimming were determined from the DNA. The sample holds more than 300,000 clones; roughly 86% are singletons and the top ten take roughly a tenth.

The receptor's source is a woman in her 30s with COVID-19, enrolled during active disease. The sample consisted of peripheral blood. This chain connects TRBV28 to TRBJ2-2; 9 nucleotides line up with TRBD1. The CDR3 coding sequence is TGTGCCACCCTAATGACAGGGGGAACCGGGGAGCTGTTTTTT. Protein product: CATLMTGGTGELFF.